The clone carrying this T cell receptor (beta chain) has more than one count but fewer than ten. Its specificity is not known. Unique molecular identifiers were used in preparing the TCRbeta library. MiXCR, applied by TCRdb to the PCR reads, yields one record per CDR3 protein. Among about 580,000 distinct CDR3 sequences listed, roughly a quarter were seen once. The data were obtained in a study of T-cell reconstitution after alpha-beta-depleted transplantation in children. The CDR3 sequence is 16 residues long. The V end lost 5 bases, the J end lost 4 bases, and 19 bases lay between the germline ends. Overall study results and limits: The main origin of T-cell counts and diversity one year after transplant was newly produced T cells.

The material was PBMCs, obtained before TCRalphabeta/CD19-depleted stem cell transplant. This chain connects TRBV12-3 or TRBV12-4 to TRBJ2-3; D is perhaps TRBD2 (6 bases). This clonotype was sampled from a boy less than two years old with Wiskott-Aldrich syndrome, due to receive a stem cell transplant. The CDR3 nucleotides are TGTGCCAGCAGTCCCATAGCGGCCCTTAGGGCAGATACGCAGTATTTT. Translation gives CASSPIAALRADTQYF.